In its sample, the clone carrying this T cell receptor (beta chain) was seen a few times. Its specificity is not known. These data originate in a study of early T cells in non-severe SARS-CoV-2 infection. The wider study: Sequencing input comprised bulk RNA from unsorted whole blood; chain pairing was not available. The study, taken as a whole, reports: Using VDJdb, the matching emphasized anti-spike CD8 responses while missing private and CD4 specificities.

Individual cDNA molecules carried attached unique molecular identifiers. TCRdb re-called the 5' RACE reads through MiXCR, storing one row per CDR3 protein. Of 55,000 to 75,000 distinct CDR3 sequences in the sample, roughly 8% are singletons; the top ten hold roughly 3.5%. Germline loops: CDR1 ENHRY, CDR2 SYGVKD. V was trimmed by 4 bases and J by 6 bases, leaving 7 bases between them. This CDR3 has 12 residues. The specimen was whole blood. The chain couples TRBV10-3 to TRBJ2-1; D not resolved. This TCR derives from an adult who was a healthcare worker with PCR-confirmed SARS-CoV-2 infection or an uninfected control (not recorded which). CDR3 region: CAISALINEQFF. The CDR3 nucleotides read TGTGCCATCAGTGCCCTAATCAATGAGCAGTTCTTC.